Listed here are 23 T cell receptor beta chains from one sample, sequenced in a study of regulatory T cells in long-lasting Graves disease (dated by TCRdb to the early 2020s). Library preparation used multiplex PCR. Reads for this sample came from an Illumina HiSeq 4000. CDR3 regions were amplified by Arm-PCR with iRepertoire HTBI primers to construct TCR beta libraries. TCRdb itself trimmed the public reads at Q25 with fastp, ran MiXCR and retained productive beta chains. Each entry is one CDR3 protein sequence, shown with its most common DNA and genes. This sample lists 400,000 to 500,000 distinct CDR3 sequences; about 22% were detected once. The ten top clones hold roughly 7.7% of the sample. Read against the paper, the sample's time point label means: persistent/refractory GD, antithyroid drugs over 5 years with positive TRAb. For both TCR sequencing and RNA sequencing, RNA was extracted from PBMCs in TRIzol.

Sequenced here: peripheral blood mononuclear cells (PBMCs), sampled when the disease was refractory, from a patient treated with antithyroid drugs. All receptors derive from a female donor with Graves disease.

This clonotype was seen ten or more times. The rearrangement joins TRBV15 to TRBJ2-5; possible D gene TRBD2, 6 bases. CDR3 size: 16 residues. CDR1 is LNHNV, CDR2 YYDKDF, per germline (reference sequence). The germline V and J ends were trimmed by 2 bases and 1 base, with 14 bases remaining between them. The CDR3 coding sequence is TGTGCCACCAGCAGACCGCCGGGGGAGGCCCAAGAGACCCAGTACTTC. It yields the protein CATSRPPGEAQETQYF.

The J gene is TRBJ1-1, the V gene TRBV12-3 or TRBV12-4; D call uncertain. Deletions cut 2 bases from V and 6 bases from J, with 16 bases between. CDR3 length: 15 amino acids. CDR3 sequence: CASSLFDPSEAEAFF. The CDR3 region has the DNA TGTGCCAGCAGTTTATTCGACCCCTCGGAGGCTGAAGCTTTCTTT.

This clonotype was detected many times. This sequence joins TRBV12-3 or TRBV12-4 and TRBJ1-1; D not resolved. This CDR3 region has 13 residues. Trimming removed 7 bases from V and 1 base from J, with 10 bases in between. The DNA of the CDR3 is TGTGCCAGCACGTTACAGTCGAACACTGAAGCTTTCTTT. It encodes CASTLQSNTEAFF.

This clonotype was detected only a few times. The J gene is TRBJ1-2, the V gene TRBV5-1; 7 positions match TRBD1. The CDR3 length is 16 residues. V shed 0 bases, J shed 4 bases, and the junction held 9 bases outside the gene matches. Germline values: CDR1 SGHRS, CDR2 YFSETQ. The CDR3 protein is CASSLARQGGPYGYTF. The CDR3 region has the DNA TGCGCCAGCAGCTTGGCCCGGCAGGGGGGACCCTATGGCTACACCTTC.

This clonotype has a single count. The chain employs TRBV7-2 and TRBJ2-5; 7 nucleotides line up with TRBD1. Per germline, CDR1 SGHTA and CDR2 FQGNSA. The CDR3 runs to 15 residues. V trimming: 2 bases; J trimming: 2 bases; junction bases outside the gene matches: 5. CDR3 sequence reads: CASSLQTGQQETQYF. The CDR3 DNA reads TGTGCCAGCAGCTTACAGACAGGGCAACAAGAGACCCAGTACTTC.

The chain recombines TRBV5-1 with TRBJ1-6, with 7 bases fitting TRBD1. The CDR3 runs 15 residues. The V gene end was trimmed by 5 bases and the J gene end by 8 bases; junction bases not matched to a gene: 10. CDR1 and CDR2 (germline): SGHRS, YFSETQ. CDR3 sequence: CASSPTGVRDSPLHF. CDR3 coding DNA: TGCGCCAGCAGTCCTACAGGGGTAAGGGATTCACCCCTCCACTTT.

In this sample, this clonotype turned up many times. The chain employs TRBV28 and TRBJ1-6, with 8 bases fitting TRBD1. CDR1 MDHEN and CDR2 SYDVKM come from the germline V gene. Losses at the gene ends were 5 bases for V and 10 bases for J; bases not matched to a gene: 7. CDR3 length equals 14 residues. CDR3 nucleotide sequence: TGTGCCAGCAGTGGGAGACAGGGGAACTCACCCCTCCACTTT. Translation gives CASSGRQGNSPLHF.

This clonotype was picked up one time. This chain links TRBV18 with TRBJ2-7, with no clear D. Trimming stripped 1 base from V and 4 bases from J, with 8 bases between. The CDR3 has 13 residues. The germline V gene encodes CDR1 KGHSH and CDR2 LQKENI. The CDR3 DNA reads as TGTGCCAGCTCACCACAATCAGGTTACGAGCAGTACTTC. It yields the protein CASSPQSGYEQYF.

The V call is TRBV7-9, the J call TRBJ1-1, with D maybe TRBD1 (5 bases). The CDR3 contains 14 residues. Trimming removed 1 base from V and 6 bases from J, with 12 bases in between. The germline V gene has CDR1 SEHNR and CDR2 FQNEAQ (reference sequence). The CDR3 nucleotides read TGTGCCAGCAGCTTAGAGGTCGGGGGGGCTGAAGCTTTCTTT. Protein: CASSLEVGGAEAFF.

The sample holds many counts of this clonotype. V usage is TRBV11-3 and J usage is TRBJ1-1; a possible D gene is TRBD1 (5 bases). Germline CDR1 SGHNT, CDR2 YENEEA. Deletions cut 4 bases from V and 7 bases from J, with 19 bases between. The CDR3 loop spans 15 amino acids. CDR3 protein: CASSSLRDRPGEAFF. As DNA, the CDR3 is TGTGCCAGCAGCTCCCTCCGGGACCGTCCGGGTGAAGCTTTCTTT. Combining the CDR3 with reference TRBV11-3 and TRBJ1-1 gives the whole variable domain EAGVVQSPRYKIIEKKQPVAFWCNPISGHNTLYWYLQNLGQGPELLIRYENEEAVDDSQLPKDRFSAERLKGVDSTLKIQPAELGDSAVYLCASSSLRDRPGEAFFGQGTRLTVV.

This chain connects TRBV30 to TRBJ2-1; D call uncertain. The germline CDR1 and CDR2 sequences are GTSNPN and SVGIG (reference sequence). The V end lost 0 bases, the J end lost 4 bases, and 13 bases lay between the germline ends. There are 15 residues in the CDR3. The CDR3: CAWSVGRSIYNEQFF. In nucleotides, the CDR3 is TGTGCCTGGAGTGTTGGGCGGTCGATTTACAATGAGCAGTTCTTC.

This clonotype was counted at least ten times. The chain joins TRBV6-1 to TRBJ2-5; 15 bases align to TRBD2. Trimming removed 5 bases from V and 5 bases from J; junction bases left unmatched: 3. Germline CDR1 MNHNS, CDR2 SASEGT. The CDR3 covers 15 residues. CDR3 in DNA: TGTGCCAGCAGTAGGGGACTAGCGGGAGGCGAGACCCAGTACTTC. This gives the protein CASSRGLAGGETQYF.

This clonotype occurred a few times. The chain employs TRBV6-1 and TRBJ1-2; the match to TRBD1 covers 9 bases. The junction had 3 bases not matched to a gene; V was cut back by 5 bases and J by 2 bases. The length of the CDR3 is 14 residues. The germline CDR1 and CDR2 sequences are MNHNS and SASEGT. In nucleotides, the CDR3 is TGTGCCAGCAGTCGACAGGGGGAAAACTATGGCTACACCTTC. Translation: CASSRQGENYGYTF.

V and J are TRBV3-1 and TRBJ1-2; possibly TRBD1 for D (6 bases). The CDR3 is made up of 16 amino acids. The V gene lost 0 bases and the J gene lost 4 bases, with 15 bases spanning the gap. CDR1 is LGHDT and CDR2 is YNNKEL in the germline V gene (reference sequence). DNA of the CDR3: TGTGCCAGCAGCCAAGACTCGGTGGCAGGGGTCTATGGCTACACCTTC. Translation: CASSQDSVAGVYGYTF. The whole variable domain, filled in from reference TRBV3-1 and TRBJ1-2, reads DTAVSQTPKYLVTQMGNDKSIKCEQNLGHDTMYWYKQDSKKFLKIMFSYNNKELIINETVPNRFSPKSPDKAHLNLHINSLELGDSAVYFCASSQDSVAGVYGYTFGSGTRLTVV.

The J gene is TRBJ2-7, the V gene TRBV6-1, with 9 positions matching TRBD2. Germline V gene sequence: CDR1 MNHNS, CDR2 SASEGT. The V gene end was trimmed by 7 bases and the J gene end by 4 bases; junction bases not matched to a gene: 11. This CDR3 has 15 residues. The CDR3: CASTVGGGASYEQYF. In DNA form, the CDR3 reads TGTGCCAGCACCGTGGGCGGGGGGGCCTCTTACGAGCAGTACTTC.

This clonotype was counted between two and nine times. V gene TRBV29-1 combines with J gene TRBJ1-2; D possibly corresponds to TRBD1 (6 bases). This CDR3 is built from 12 residues. V gave up 6 bases and J gave up 8 bases, with 16 bases separating them. Germline assignment: CDR1 SQVTM and CDR2 ANQGSEA. CDR3 sequence reads: CSVSPGEGGYTF. The CDR3 DNA sequence: TGCAGCGTCTCACCAGGGGAAGGCGGCTACACCTTC.

This clonotype turned up a few times. CDR3 residues: CASSPRQGRAEETQYF. The CDR3 bases are TGTGCCAGCAGCCCCCGACAGGGGAGGGCGGAGGAGACCCAGTACTTC. The chain couples TRBV3-1 to TRBJ2-5, with a possible D match to TRBD1 (8 bases). Germline loops: CDR1 LGHDT, CDR2 YNNKEL (reference sequence). The CDR3 has 16 residues. V was clipped by 4 bases and J by 5 bases, with 20 bases between them.

This clonotype occurred a few times. The chain links TRBV7-2 to TRBJ2-7; tentative D call: TRBD2 (5 bases). This CDR3 is 15 amino acids long. V shed 5 bases and J shed 3 bases, with 17 bases lying between them. Germline CDR1 SGHTA, CDR2 FQGNSA. The CDR3 reads CASSGRGVGGYEQYF. The CDR3 nucleotides are TGTGCCAGCAGCGGCCGGGGTGTTGGCGGCTACGAGCAGTACTTC.

This clonotype has a count of ten or more. CDR3 sequence (DNA): TGTGCCAGCAGTTTAAGGGGACAACCTTATGGCTACACCTTC. Its protein is CASSLRGQPYGYTF. The genes are TRBV28 and TRBJ1-2; D perhaps matches TRBD1 (6 bases). Germline CDR1 is MDHEN and CDR2 is SYDVKM. Trimming took off 2 bases at V and 5 bases at J, with 12 bases between the two ends. The CDR3 consists of 14 residues.

This clonotype has a count of ten or more. The V and J genes are TRBV28 and TRBJ1-2, with D possibly being TRBD1 (5 bases). V lost 7 bases to trimming and J lost 4 bases, with 10 bases between them. Germline-derived CDR1 and CDR2 are MDHEN and SYDVKM. The CDR3 totals 12 residues. The CDR3 is CASKGGGYGYTF. In DNA, the CDR3 is TGTGCCAGCAAGGGTGGGGGCTATGGCTACACCTTC.

The chain recombines TRBV7-2 with TRBJ2-7; a weak D match, TRBD1 (5 bases). Per germline, CDR1 SGHTA and CDR2 FQGNSA. The CDR3 is 13 residues long. V shed 4 bases and J shed 3 bases, with 10 bases lying between them. CDR3 bases: TGTGCCAGCAGCTCGACAGTAGACTACGAGCAGTACTTC. It codes for CASSSTVDYEQYF.

This clonotype came up a few times. The genes are TRBV12-3 or TRBV12-4 and TRBJ1-5; no clear D gene. The V end was cut by 2 bases, the J end by 9 bases, with 8 bases between. The CDR3 extends over 12 amino acids. Here the CDR3 reads CASSLPPGPQHF. The CDR3 DNA is TGTGCCAGCAGTTTACCCCCGGGGCCCCAGCATTTT.

Points on this clonotype: This could be a read error, since a much larger clone is one nucleotide away. The chain uses TRBV20-1 and TRBJ1-1, with D uncertain. The CDR3 has 16 amino acids. Trimming took off 6 bases at V and 0 bases at J, with 20 bases between the two ends. Per the germline V gene, CDR1 is DFQATT and CDR2 is SNEGSKA (reference sequence). In DNA, the CDR3 is TGCAGTGCCAACACAGCGACTCTTAACATGAACACTGAAGCTTTCTTT. The encoded protein is CSANTATLNMNTEAFF.